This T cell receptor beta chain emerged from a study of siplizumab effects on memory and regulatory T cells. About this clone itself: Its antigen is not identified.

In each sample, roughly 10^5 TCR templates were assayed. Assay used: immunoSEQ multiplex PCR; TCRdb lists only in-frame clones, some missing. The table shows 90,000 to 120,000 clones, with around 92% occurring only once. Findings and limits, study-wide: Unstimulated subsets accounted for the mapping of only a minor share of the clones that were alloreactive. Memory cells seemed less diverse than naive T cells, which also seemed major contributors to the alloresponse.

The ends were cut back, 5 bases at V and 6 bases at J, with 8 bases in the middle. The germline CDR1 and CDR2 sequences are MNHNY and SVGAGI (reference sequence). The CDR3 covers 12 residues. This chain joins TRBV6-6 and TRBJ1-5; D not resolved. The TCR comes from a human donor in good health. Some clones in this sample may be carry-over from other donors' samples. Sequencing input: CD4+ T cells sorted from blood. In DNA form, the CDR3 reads TGTGCCAGCAGTGACGATTTTCAGCCCCAGCATTTT. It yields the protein CASSDDFQPQHF.